Following are 20 T cell receptor beta chains from one sample sequenced in a study of cytomegalovirus exposure and HLA in healthy donors. PCR amplification relied on 60 Vbeta primers (plus 13 Jbeta primers). Generated by immunoSEQ multiplex PCR, the TCRdb table keeps only in-frame clones and is missing some. The sample contains about 140,000 clones, around 80% of which appear only once. The sequenced sample consisted of PBMCs. These receptors originate from a man aged 40-49 years in good health and CMV-seronegative.

The chain employs TRBV9 and TRBJ1-4, with 8 nucleotides matching TRBD1. The trim removed 0 bases at V and 8 bases at J, leaving 9 bases unmatched. There are 16 residues in the CDR3. Germline V CDR1 and CDR2: SGDLS, YYNGEE. CDR3 region: CASSVDLDREGEKLFF. Written as DNA, the CDR3 is TGTGCCAGCAGCGTAGACTTGGACAGGGAGGGAGAAAAACTGTTTTTT.

The rearrangement joins TRBV19 to TRBJ1-6, with D unclear. The germline V gene encodes CDR1 LNHDA and CDR2 SQIVND (reference sequence). The CDR3 contains 15 residues. Trimming left V 4 bases short and J 3 bases short, with 10 bases between. The CDR3 is CASSTGSLYNSPLHF. The CDR3 DNA sequence: TGTGCCAGTAGTACGGGATCCCTCTATAATTCACCCCTCCACTTT.

The chain combines TRBV7-3 with TRBJ1-1; D is ambiguous. Germline-derived CDR1 and CDR2 are SGHTA and FQGTGA. This CDR3 region has 14 residues. The V end lost 4 bases, the J end lost 4 bases, and 13 bases lay between the germline ends. The CDR3 here is CASSSTPVITEAFF. As DNA, the CDR3 is TGTGCCAGCAGCTCCACCCCGGTGATCACTGAAGCTTTCTTT.

This clone showed up just a few times. The V gene is TRBV7-9, the J gene TRBJ2-7; 8 positions match TRBD1. The CDR3 has 14 amino acids. CDR1 is SEHNR, CDR2 FQNEAQ, per germline (reference sequence). V shed 6 bases, J shed 2 bases, and the junction held 6 bases outside the gene matches. The CDR3 DNA reads as TGTGCCAGCAGATGGACAGGGAGCCCCTACGAGCAGTACTTC. Amino acid sequence: CASRWTGSPYEQYF. Full variable domain (rest looked up from reference TRBV7-9 and TRBJ2-7): DTGVSQNPRHKITKRGQNVTFRCDPISEHNRLYWYRQTLGQGPEFLTYFQNEAQLEKSRLLSDRFSAERPKGSFSTLEIQRTEQGDSAMYLCASRWTGSPYEQYFGPGTRLTVT.

The chain uses TRBV6-1 and TRBJ2-1; no clear D gene. Germline V CDR1 and CDR2: MNHNS, SASEGT. V gave up 2 bases and J gave up 8 bases, with 4 bases separating them. CDR3 size: 11 residues. The CDR3 DNA reads TGTGCCAGCAGTGAACCCTATGAGCAGTTCTTC. Protein: CASSEPYEQFF.

This clone is a singleton in its sample. The chain is built from TRBV7-9 and TRBJ1-5; 10 bases fit TRBD1. Per the germline V gene, CDR1 is SEHNR and CDR2 is FQNEAQ (reference sequence). The CDR3 totals 16 residues. V dropped 5 bases and J dropped 1; count of bases not matched to a gene: 5. The CDR3 protein is CASSEGQGRSNQPQHF. The CDR3 coding sequence is TGTGCCAGCAGCGAGGGACAGGGGAGAAGCAATCAGCCCCAGCATTTT. Drawing the rest from reference TRBV7-9 and TRBJ1-5, the complete variable domain is DTGVSQNPRHKITKRGQNVTFRCDPISEHNRLYWYRQTLGQGPEFLTYFQNEAQLEKSRLLSDRFSAERPKGSFSTLEIQRTEQGDSAMYLCASSEGQGRSNQPQHFGDGTRLSIL.

The chain couples TRBV14 to TRBJ1-1, with D tentatively TRBD1 (5 bases). Trimming removed 3 bases at V and 3 bases at J, with 11 bases between. Germline CDR1 and CDR2: SGHDN and FVKESK. This CDR3 contains 14 residues. This CDR3 is CASSQYQGYTEAFF. CDR3 bases: TGTGCCAGCAGCCAGTATCAGGGATACACTGAAGCTTTCTTT. The complete variable domain, with remaining parts taken from reference TRBV14 and TRBJ1-1, reads EAGVTQFPSHSVIEKGQTVTLRCDPISGHDNLYWYRRVMGKEIKFLLHFVKESKQDESGMPNNRFLAERTGGTYSTLKVQPAELEDSGVYFCASSQYQGYTEAFFGQGTRLTVV.

The CDR3 bases are TGTGCCAGCAGCCGGCGACTAGCGGGGCAGGCAGATACGCAGTATTTT. Its protein product is CASSRRLAGQADTQYF. The rearrangement links TRBV13 to TRBJ2-3; 11 bases are a match to TRBD2. Germline V gene sequence: CDR1 PRHDT, CDR2 FYEKMQ (reference sequence). This CDR3 spans 16 amino acids. V trimming: 5 bases; J trimming: 4 bases; junction bases outside the gene matches: 8.

The rearrangement uses TRBV29-1 and TRBJ1-1; 9 positions agree with TRBD1. This CDR3 has 15 amino acids. Germline V gene data show CDR1 as SQVTM and CDR2 as ANQGSEA. Trimming removed 0 bases from V and 5 bases from J; junction bases left unmatched: 7. CDR3 DNA: TGCAGCGTTGAAGAGGGGAACAGGGGGCGAACTGAAGCTTTCTTT. It translates to CSVEEGNRGRTEAFF.

The rearrangement links TRBV7-9 to TRBJ2-2; 11 nucleotides match TRBD2. The V and J ends lost 5 bases and 0 bases, in that order; junction bases with no gene match: 8. CDR3 size: 18 residues. CDR1 and CDR2 (germline): SEHNR, FQNEAQ (reference sequence). CDR3 DNA: TGTGCCAGCAGCACTGGGCGACTAGCGGGGCCGAACACCGGGGAGCTGTTTTTT. This gives the protein CASSTGRLAGPNTGELFF.

This clone has just a few counts. The rearrangement links TRBV7-2 to TRBJ1-2; weak D call: TRBD1 (5 bases). CDR1 and CDR2 (germline): SGHTA, FQGNSA. V lost 1 base to trimming and J lost 3 bases, with 12 bases between them. CDR3 size: 15 residues. CDR3 DNA sequence: TGTGCCAGCAGCTTAGATGCAGGGCGCCACTATGGCTACACCTTC. Residues: CASSLDAGRHYGYTF.

V is TRBV10-3 and J is TRBJ2-1; D is unresolved. V was trimmed by 10 bases and J by 5 bases, leaving 6 bases between them. The CDR3 has 10 residues. Per the germline V gene, CDR1 is ENHRY and CDR2 is SYGVKD. The CDR3 sequence is CASGDNEQFF. CDR3 nucleotides: TGTGCCAGCGGAGACAATGAGCAGTTCTTC.

CDR3 nucleotides: TGCGCCAGTCACCTCGGACAGGGGAGGGACGAGCAGTACTTC. The encoded protein is CASHLGQGRDEQYF. The chain carries TRBV5-1 and TRBJ2-7, with TRBD1 matching over 9 bases. Per germline, CDR1 SGHRS and CDR2 YFSETQ. V gave up 8 bases and J gave up 5 bases; unmatched junction bases: 11. The CDR3 runs to 14 residues. The entire variable domain, with the rest obtained from reference TRBV5-1 and TRBJ2-7, is as follows: KAGVTQTPRYLIKTRGQQVTLSCSPISGHRSVSWYQQTPGQGLQFLFEYFSETQRNKGNFPGRFSGRQFSNSRSEMNVSTLELGDSALYLCASHLGQGRDEQYFGPGTRLTVT.

V is TRBV6-6 and J is TRBJ1-2, with D tentatively TRBD1 (5 bases). V lost 6 bases to trimming and J lost 1 base, with 12 bases between them. The CDR3 is 14 residues long. Germline V CDR1 and CDR2: MNHNY, SVGAGI (reference sequence). The CDR3 region has the DNA TGTGCCAGCAGCCGGGACTGGCTTAACTATGGCTACACCTTC. Its translation is CASSRDWLNYGYTF.

The count of this clone is one. The chain links TRBV5-5 to TRBJ2-2; D uncertain. Germline CDR1 and CDR2: SGHKS and YYEKEE (reference sequence). Between the trimmed V and J ends, which lost 0 bases and 5 bases, there was a span of 5 bases. The CDR3 is 13 amino acids. CDR3 nucleotides: TGTGCCAGCAGCTTGGAGAGGACCGGGGAGCTGTTTTTT. Translated: CASSLERTGELFF.

For the CDR3, the DNA is TGTGCCATCAGTGAACAGACTAGCGGGGGGGCAGGTGAGCAGTTCTTC. It encodes CAISEQTSGGAGEQFF. The chain carries TRBV10-3 and TRBJ2-1, with 14 positions matching TRBD2. The CDR3 has 16 amino acids. The V segment lost 3 bases and the J segment 9 bases; nucleotides outside the gene matches: 7. CDR1 is ENHRY and CDR2 is SYGVKD in the germline V gene.

The chain couples TRBV2 to TRBJ2-1, with 15 bases aligning to TRBD2. The CDR3 is made up of 15 amino acids. The J segment lost 7 bases and the V segment lost 9 bases, leaving 7 bases of the junction unmatched. The germline gives CDR1 SNHLY, CDR2 FYNNEI. CDR3 coding DNA: TGTGCCAGGAGGACTAGCGGGGGGGCCAATAATGAGCAGTTCTTC. Protein: CARRTSGGANNEQFF.

The sample holds a few counts of this clone. The chain recombines TRBV27 with TRBJ2-2; a weak D match, TRBD1 (6 bases). The CDR3 has 14 residues. The V gene's germline CDR1 is MNHEY and CDR2 SMNVEV (reference sequence). V was shortened by 3 bases and J by 5 bases, with 10 bases between the two germline ends. The CDR3 nucleotides are TGTGCCAGCAGTTTGGGGCAGGGGACCGGGGAGCTGTTTTTT. Amino acid sequence: CASSLGQGTGELFF.

The chain joins TRBV29-1 to TRBJ1-3; D ambiguous. Germline V gives CDR1 SQVTM, CDR2 ANQGSEA. Deletions cut 6 bases from V and 0 bases from J, with 9 bases between. The CDR3 loop spans 13 amino acids. The CDR3 reads CSVPEHSGNTIYF. In nucleotides, the CDR3 is TGCAGCGTCCCGGAGCACTCTGGAAACACCATATATTTT.

This sequence joins TRBV2 and TRBJ1-5; 9 nucleotides align to TRBD1. The V gene end was trimmed by 6 bases and the J gene end by 2 bases; junction bases not matched to a gene: 2. Germline CDR1 SNHLY, CDR2 FYNNEI. The CDR3 is 14 amino acids. This CDR3 is CASSRQGGNQPQHF. The DNA for the CDR3 is TGTGCCAGCAGCCGACAGGGGGGCAATCAGCCCCAGCATTTT.